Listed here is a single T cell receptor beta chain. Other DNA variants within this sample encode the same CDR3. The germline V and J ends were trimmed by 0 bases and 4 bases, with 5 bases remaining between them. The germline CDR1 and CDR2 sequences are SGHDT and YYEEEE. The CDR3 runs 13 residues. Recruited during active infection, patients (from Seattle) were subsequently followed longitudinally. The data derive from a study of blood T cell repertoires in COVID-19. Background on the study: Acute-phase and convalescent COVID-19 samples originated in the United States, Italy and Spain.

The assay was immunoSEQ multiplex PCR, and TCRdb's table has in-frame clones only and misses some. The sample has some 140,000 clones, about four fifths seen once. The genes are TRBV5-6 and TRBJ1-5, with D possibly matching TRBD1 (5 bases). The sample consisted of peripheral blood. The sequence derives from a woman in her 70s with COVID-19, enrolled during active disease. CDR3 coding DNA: TGTGCCAGCAGCTTGGCAGGGAATCAGCCCCAGCATTTT. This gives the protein CASSLAGNQPQHF. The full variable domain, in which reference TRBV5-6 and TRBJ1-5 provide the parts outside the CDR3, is DAGVTQSPTHLIKTRGQQVTLRCSPKSGHDTVSWYQQALGQGPQFIFQYYEEEERQRGNFPDRFSGHQFPNYSSELNVNALLLGDSALYLCASSLAGNQPQHFGDGTRLSIL.